Listed here is a single T cell receptor beta chain. Its antigen is currently unknown. The sample originates from a study of T cells in Graves' hyperthyroidism and ophthalmopathy. The CDR3 regions of TCR beta were amplified from RNA transcripts. With the HTBI primer set, the TCR CDR3 went through a first round of RT-PCR. One entry per CDR3 protein results from TCRdb running MiXCR on the multiplex PCR reads. The sample has 300,000 to 500,000 distinct CDR3 sequences, over 12% seen once. The germline CDR1 and CDR2 sequences are DFQATT and SNEGSKA (reference sequence). V was trimmed by 5 bases and J by 3 bases, leaving 15 bases between them. CDR3 length: 14 residues. Findings of the study overall: Researchers report that a 13 V-J model separated ophthalmopathy from stable hyperthyroidism.

Researchers barred patients who had uncontrolled infection, other autoimmune disease, pregnancy or lactation. Sequencing was performed on blood. The genes are TRBV20-1 and TRBJ2-3, with D possibly being TRBD2 (7 bases). The sequence derives from a middle-aged man with Graves' ophthalmopathy. CDR3 amino acids: CSAGGLAETDTQYF. CDR3 DNA sequence: TGCAGTGCTGGGGGGCTAGCGGAAACAGATACGCAGTATTTT.